The subject of this entry is one TCR beta chain. What it recognizes is unknown. The data derive from a study of vaccination effects on CD4 cells after COVID-19. Study-wide context: Late post-vaccine samples came at days +241, +227 and +161 respectively. It was a median of 72 days after the second dose that post-vaccine samples were obtained. General study findings and limits: New vaccine-induced clones were the main type among post-vaccine spike-reactive clones in convalescents.

TCRdb's table, derived via immunoSEQ multiplex PCR, lists solely in-frame clones and lacks some. Of about 50,000 clones listed, nearly 75% were seen once; the top ten hold 5% to 5.5%. Germline V gene sequence: CDR1 ENHRY, CDR2 SYGVKD. This CDR3 contains 13 residues. The V and J ends lost 4 bases and 8 bases, in that order; junction bases with no gene match: 0. Following 10 days of culture, CD4+ T cells were isolated. Their SARS-CoV-2 infection, verified by PCR, occurred between March and December 2020. Subjects were given two BNT162b2 or mRNA-1273 vaccine doses. The chain combines TRBV10-3 with TRBJ1-6; TRBD1 matches at 9 bases. The starting material was CD4+ T cells from PBMCs cultured without peptide, obtained after COVID-19 vaccination. The receptor's source is a human donor who had a prior SARS-CoV-2 infection. CDR3 bases: TGTGCCATCAGTGGACAGGGGGATTCACCCCTCCACTTT. Translating gives CAISGQGDSPLHF.